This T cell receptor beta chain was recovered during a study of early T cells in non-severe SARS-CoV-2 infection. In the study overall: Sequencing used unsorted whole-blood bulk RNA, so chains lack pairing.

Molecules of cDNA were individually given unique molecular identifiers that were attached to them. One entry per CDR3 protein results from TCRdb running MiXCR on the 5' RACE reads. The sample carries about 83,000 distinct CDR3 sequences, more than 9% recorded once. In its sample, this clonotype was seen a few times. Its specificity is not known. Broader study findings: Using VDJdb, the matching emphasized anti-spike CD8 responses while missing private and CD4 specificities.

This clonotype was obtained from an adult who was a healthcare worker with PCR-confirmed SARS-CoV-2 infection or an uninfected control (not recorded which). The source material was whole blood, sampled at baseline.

CDR3 sequence reads: CASSFQGSGGYTF. CDR3 DNA: TGTGCCAGCAGTTTTCAGGGCTCTGGTGGCTACACCTTC. The chain carries TRBV28 and TRBJ1-2, with a weak D call TRBD1 (5 bases). CDR3 length: 13 amino acids. Trimming took 3 bases from V and 7 from J, leaving 12 bases between them. Germline-derived CDR1 and CDR2 are MDHEN and SYDVKM.